The T cell receptor (beta chain) under discussion was sequenced for a study of cytomegalovirus exposure and HLA in healthy donors. Study-wide findings and caveats: Sequencing likely produced, as an artifact, a cluster of highly shared sequence variants. Reportedly, HLA-A and HLA-B alleles of most subjects were accurately predicted from TCR beta.

PCR involved 60 Vbeta and 13 Jbeta primers. Sequencing used immunoSEQ multiplex PCR; TCRdb keeps in-frame clones, though not all of them. Among under 200,000 clones listed, roughly 80% were seen once. Points on this clone: The target antigen is unknown.

The sequence came from a female donor in good health and CMV-seronegative. The sequenced sample was PBMCs.

This CDR3 reads CASSLDEGPSYNEQFF. The CDR3 DNA reads TGCGCCAGCAGCTTGGACGAGGGTCCCTCCTACAATGAGCAGTTCTTC. The chain links TRBV5-1 to TRBJ2-1; TRBD2 might be the D (5 bases). V was cut by 0 bases and J by 0 bases, with 10 bases left in between. CDR1 and CDR2 from the germline V gene are SGHRS and YFSETQ. This CDR3 is built from 16 residues.